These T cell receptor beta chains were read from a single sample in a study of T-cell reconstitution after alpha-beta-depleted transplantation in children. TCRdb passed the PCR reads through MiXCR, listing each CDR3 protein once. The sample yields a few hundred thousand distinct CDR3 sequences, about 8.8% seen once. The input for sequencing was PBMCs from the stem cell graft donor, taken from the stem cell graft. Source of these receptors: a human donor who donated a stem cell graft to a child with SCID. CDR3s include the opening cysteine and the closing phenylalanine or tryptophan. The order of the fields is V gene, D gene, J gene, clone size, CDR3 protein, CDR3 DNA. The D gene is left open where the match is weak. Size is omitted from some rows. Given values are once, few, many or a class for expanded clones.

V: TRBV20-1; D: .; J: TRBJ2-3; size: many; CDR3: CSANTNTDTQYF; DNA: TGCAGTGCTAATACTAACACAGATACGCAGTATTTT
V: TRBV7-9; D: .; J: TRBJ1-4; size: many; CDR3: CASSPGTNRHEKLFF; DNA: TGTGCCAGCAGCCCCGGGACAAATAGGCATGAAAAACTGTTTTTT
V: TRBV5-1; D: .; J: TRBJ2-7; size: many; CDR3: CASSSTGTTYEQYF; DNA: TGCGCCAGCAGCTCCACTGGGACGACCTACGAGCAGTACTTC
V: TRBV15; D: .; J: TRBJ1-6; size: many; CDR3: CATSRDPRGNSPLHF; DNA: TGTGCCACCAGCAGAGACCCCCGGGGCAATTCACCCCTCCACTTT
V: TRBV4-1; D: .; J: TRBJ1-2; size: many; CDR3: CASSQRMIRAHGGAGYTF; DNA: TGCGCCAGCAGCCAACGTATGATCCGGGCCCACGGGGGCGCCGGCTACACCTTC
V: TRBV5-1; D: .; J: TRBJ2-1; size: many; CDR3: CASRPDVSYNEQFF; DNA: TGCGCCAGCAGACCGGACGTTTCCTACAATGAGCAGTTCTTC
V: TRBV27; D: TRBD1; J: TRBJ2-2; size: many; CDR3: CASNPWTGKDGELFF; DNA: TGTGCCAGCAATCCCTGGACAGGGAAGGACGGGGAGCTGTTTTTT
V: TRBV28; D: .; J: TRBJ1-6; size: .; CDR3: CACSPQTGNSPLHF; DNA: TGTGCCTGCAGCCCACAGACGGGTAATTCACCCCTCCACTTT
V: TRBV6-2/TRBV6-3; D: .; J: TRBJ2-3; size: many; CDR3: CASSYTRQGLITDTQYF; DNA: TGTGCCAGCAGTTACACGCGACAGGGACTCATAACAGATACGCAGTATTTT
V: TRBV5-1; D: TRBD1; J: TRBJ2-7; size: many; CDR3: CASSDQGQTFLHEQYF; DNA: TGCGCCAGCAGCGATCAGGGACAGACCTTCTTGCACGAGCAGTACTTC
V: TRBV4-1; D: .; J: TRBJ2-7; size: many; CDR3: CASSQYAVGYEQYF; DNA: TGCGCCAGCAGCCAATACGCAGTGGGTTACGAGCAGTACTTC
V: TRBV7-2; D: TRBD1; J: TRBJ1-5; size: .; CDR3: CASSLVVSRGNQPQHF; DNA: TGTGCCAGCAGCTTAGTTGTGTCCAGGGGGAATCAGCCCCAGCATTTT
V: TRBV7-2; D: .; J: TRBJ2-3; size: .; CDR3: CASSLVDYSTDTQYF; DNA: TGTGCCAGCAGCTTAGTGGACTACAGCACAGATACGCAGTATTTT
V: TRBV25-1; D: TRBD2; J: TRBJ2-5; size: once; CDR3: CASSEGLAGFQETQYF; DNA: TGTGCCAGCAGTGAAGGACTAGCGGGGTTCCAAGAGACCCAGTACTTC
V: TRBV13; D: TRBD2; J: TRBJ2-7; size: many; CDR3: CASSSRLAGYGEQYF; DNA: TGTGCCAGCAGCTCCCGACTAGCGGGGTATGGCGAGCAGTACTTC